This entry is about one TCR beta chain. The likely explanation is a read error, given a far larger clone one base away. These data come from a study of read filtering for tumor transcriptome and immune sequencing. Study-wide context: Mean patient age was roughly 70 years, range about 40 to 85; 17 male, more than 11 female.

V lost 6 bases and J lost 3, with 19 bases in between. The CDR3 extends over 16 amino acids. The library was built from 400 to 500 ng RNA with molecular barcoded adaptors for alpha/delta and beta/gamma chains. TCRdb ran MiXCR on the reads and lists one entry per CDR3 protein. The table lists around 41,000 distinct CDR3 sequences, 14% of them singletons. This sequence originates from a donor aged 40 or older with multiple myeloma. The sequenced sample consisted of a population of CD138-negative cells sorted from bone marrow. This sequence joins TRBV12-3 or TRBV12-4 and TRBJ2-3; weak D call: TRBD2 (5 bases). CDR3 protein: CASSPSWRLDTDTQYF. Written as DNA, the CDR3 is TGTGCCAGCAGCCCTAGCTGGAGGTTAGATACAGATACGCAGTATTTT.